What follows describes a single T cell receptor (beta chain). Germline CDR1 LGHNA, CDR2 YNFKEQ. The CDR3 is 16 amino acids. V was pared by 2 bases and J by 0 bases, with 13 bases between. These data come from a study of cytomegalovirus exposure and HLA in healthy donors. Researchers ran the PCR with 60 Vbeta and 13 Jbeta primers. Sequencing was performed with immunoSEQ multiplex PCR; in TCRdb, only in-frame clones are kept and a portion is missing. The table lists some 130,000 clones, approximately 68% of them singletons. The specimen was PBMCs. This chain connects TRBV4-2 to TRBJ1-1, with D possibly TRBD1 on 5 matching bases. The TCR originated in a man aged 25 to 45 in good health and CMV-seropositive. The CDR3 bases are TGTGCCAGCAGCCAACCCAGACAGACCTTGAACACTGAAGCTTTCTTT. It is translated as CASSQPRQTLNTEAFF.